This T cell receptor beta chain is drawn from a study of T cell repertoires in cytomegalovirus infection. Study-level findings and limits: Adding up the frequency of public TCR beta families identified people who carried CMV plus the relevant HLA.

TCRdb used MiXCR to reprocess the reads, holding one entry per CDR3 protein. The sample comprises around 740,000 distinct CDR3 sequences, roughly 35% of which are singletons, and under 3% rests with the top ten. With 6 bases removed from V and 2 bases from J, the gap between germline ends came to 16 bases. The V gene's germline CDR1 is MNHEY and CDR2 SVGAGI. The CDR3 has 16 amino acids. This clonotype has more than one count but fewer than ten. What it binds is unknown. This receptor was taken from a human donor in good health (CMV status not recorded). Some clones in this sample may be carry-over from other donors' samples. The material sequenced was PBMCs. The chain recombines TRBV6-5 with TRBJ2-2; D is unresolved. CDR3 nucleotide sequence: TGTGCCAGCAGCACGGTGCCTGAAACAAACACCGGGGAGCTGTTTTTT. Translated: CASSTVPETNTGELFF.